Listed here are 9 T cell receptor beta chains from one sample, sequenced in a study of T cells in Graves' hyperthyroidism and ophthalmopathy. There were TCR beta CDR3 regions amplified from RNA transcripts. The HTBI primer set served for first-round RT-PCR of the TCR CDR3. TCRdb reanalysed the multiplex PCR reads using MiXCR and keeps one entry per CDR3 protein. This repertoire shows approximately 530,000 distinct CDR3 sequences, around 20% found once; its top ten account for over 45%. The sample comprised blood. All receptors come from a man between 35 and 55 years old with Graves' ophthalmopathy.

This clonotype appeared many times. The chain joins TRBV2 to TRBJ1-1, with TRBD1 as a possible D gene (5 bases). This CDR3 region has 13 residues. Trimming stripped 7 bases from V and 0 bases from J, with 9 bases between. Per the germline V gene, CDR1 is SNHLY and CDR2 is FYNNEI. CDR3: CASMQGLNTEAFF. CDR3 nucleotides: TGTGCCAGCATGCAGGGATTGAACACTGAAGCTTTCTTT.

V usage is TRBV12-3 or TRBV12-4 and J usage is TRBJ2-3; possibly TRBD2 for D (5 bases). Trimming pared 5 bases from V and 5 bases from J, leaving 17 bases between. This CDR3 has 15 amino acids. CDR3 sequence (DNA): TGTGCCAGCAGTCGCTCGGGGATACACAAAGATACGCAGTATTTT. Translated, it gives CASSRSGIHKDTQYF.

This clonotype occurred many times. The rearrangement links TRBV5-1 to TRBJ2-7; a possible D gene is TRBD2 (6 bases). Germline CDR1 reads SGHRS; CDR2 reads YFSETQ. The CDR3 covers 13 residues. V lost 4 bases and J lost 1, with 9 bases in between. CDR3 residues: CASSPSESYEQYF. CDR3 in DNA: TGCGCCAGCAGCCCTAGCGAGTCCTACGAGCAGTACTTC.

V gene TRBV28 combines with J gene TRBJ2-3; D not certain. In germline, CDR1 is MDHEN, CDR2 SYDVKM. The ends were cut back, 5 bases at V and 11 bases at J, with 17 bases in the middle. The CDR3 is made up of 13 amino acids. CDR3: CASSITEDLKQYF. The CDR3 DNA sequence: TGTGCCAGCAGTATTACGGAAGACCTTAAGCAGTATTTT.

Turning to this clonotype: A much larger clone lies one base from this, so it may be a read error. The gene calls are TRBV7-6 and TRBJ2-1; D gene unclear. Germline values: CDR1 SGHVS, CDR2 FNYEAQ. The V and J ends lost 4 bases and 10 bases respectively, with 14 bases between them. The length of the CDR3 is 13 residues. CDR3 sequence (DNA): TGTGCCAGCAGCTCCTCAAACCTCTACGAGCAGTTCTTC. It encodes CASSSSNLYEQFF.

This clonotype was seen a few times. This chain joins TRBV9 and TRBJ2-2; 9 nucleotides line up with TRBD1. The junction had 8 bases not matched to a gene; V was cut back by 4 bases and J by 7 bases. The CDR3 is 15 residues long. Germline V gene sequence: CDR1 SGDLS, CDR2 YYNGEE. CDR3 nucleotides: TGTGCCAGCAGCTCCGGACAGGGGAGGGGCGGGGAGCTGTTTTTT. Encoded protein: CASSSGQGRGGELFF.

Ten or more counts support this clonotype. V usage is TRBV18 and J usage is TRBJ2-5, with 7 bases fitting TRBD2. The CDR3 covers 15 residues. Germline V lookup: CDR1 KGHSH, CDR2 LQKENI. After removal of 3 bases from V and 1 base from J, the junction contained 5 bases not matched to a gene. CDR3 DNA: TGTGCCAGCTCACCTCCGGGACTAAGCCAAGAGACCCAGTACTTC. Residues: CASSPPGLSQETQYF.

Details on this clonotype: Germline and junction disagree at one end, which may indicate a read error. The rearrangement joins TRBV27 to TRBJ1-4; D may be TRBD1 (6 bases). Germline CDR1 reads MNHEY; CDR2 reads SMNVEV (reference sequence). This CDR3 contains 15 residues. This CDR3 is CARSLSGQGNEKLFF. CDR3 DNA sequence: TGTGCCCGCAGTTTATCGGGGCAGGGGAATGAAAAACTGTTTTTT. Full variable domain (rest looked up from reference TRBV27 and TRBJ1-4): EAQVTQNPRYLITVTGKKLTVTCSQNMNHEYMSWYRQDPGLGLRQIYYSMNVEVTDKGDVPEGYKVSRKEKRNFPLILESPSPNQTSLYFCARSLSGQGNEKLFFGSGTQLSVL.

As concerns this clonotype: With a much larger clone just one base away, this may be a read error. The chain employs TRBV7-2 and TRBJ2-1, with TRBD2 matching over 8 bases. The J call may be incorrect, as the DNA end agrees better with TRBJ2-7. The CDR3 totals 14 residues. Looked up from germline, CDR1 is SGHTA and CDR2 is FQGNSA. The CDR3 sequence: CASSLQAGANEQYF. CDR3 coding DNA: TGTGCCAGCAGCTTACAAGCGGGAGCCAATGAGCAGTACTTC.